This T cell receptor beta chain was recorded in a study of blood T cell repertoires in COVID-19. Study details: T cells, B-cell-depleted T cells, or PBMCs supplied cDNA or gDNA.

Germline CDR1 is SGHVS and CDR2 is FQNEAQ. This CDR3 contains 15 residues. V was clipped by 5 bases and J by 7 bases; unmatched bases: 11. The method was immunoSEQ multiplex PCR; TCRdb's version includes in-frame clones alone and lacks a portion of them. The data contain over 200,000 clones, approximately 91% of them seen just once; the ten biggest clones take up 2.5% to 3%. Material for sequencing was peripheral blood. The J gene is TRBJ2-3, the V gene TRBV7-8; 8 bases agree with TRBD2. The TCR comes from a woman between 55 and 75 years old with acute or convalescent COVID-19. The chain's CDR3 is CASSTGRTSLNTQYF. CDR3 nucleotides: TGTGCCAGCAGCACCGGACGGACTAGCCTAAATACGCAGTATTTT.